The TCR beta chain described here comes from a study of T cells in Graves' hyperthyroidism and ophthalmopathy. The study's findings and limits: Expanded thyroid clonotypes (above 0.001) were mostly also found in blood.

TCR beta CDR3 regions were amplified from RNA. HTBI primers drove first-round RT-PCR of the TCR CDR3. TCRdb recomputed calls from the multiplex PCR reads with MiXCR, one row per CDR3 protein. The data show some 580,000 distinct CDR3 sequences, with about a sixth seen just once and more than 3% held by the top ten. This CDR3 is 16 amino acids long. The germline V gene encodes CDR1 KGHDR and CDR2 SFDVKD. The germline V and J ends were trimmed by 3 bases and 1 base, with 12 bases remaining between them. This clonotype was picked up a small number of times. Its antigen remains unidentified. The clonotype was recovered from a woman between 35 and 50 years old with Graves' ophthalmopathy. Input material: blood. The chain recombines TRBV24-1 with TRBJ2-1; TRBD1 or TRBD2 may be the D gene (5 bases each). The CDR3 coding sequence is TGTGCCACCAGTGATAGGGGACGGATATCCTACAATGAGCAGTTCTTC. It codes for CATSDRGRISYNEQFF.